Listed below are T cell receptor beta chains from one sample, sequenced in a study of T cell repertoires in cytomegalovirus infection. TCRdb independently ran MiXCR on the reads; one entry per CDR3 protein. The sample holds about 680,000 distinct CDR3 sequences; 20% to 25% are singletons and the top ten take 7.5% to 9%. Sequencing used CD8+ T cells from PBMCs. These receptors all come from a human donor in good health (CMV status not recorded). Some clones in this sample may be carry-over from other donors' samples. Each CDR3 is given with its conserved first and last residue. The D gene is left open where the match is weak. Clone sizes are given selectively: once, few, many, or a class where the clone is expanded.

d_call | j_call | clone_size | v_call | cdr3_aa | cdr3_nt
TRBD2 | TRBJ2-3 | many | TRBV7-2 | CASSLELAGSDTQYF | TGTGCCAGCAGCTTAGAACTAGCGGGGTCAGATACGCAGTATTTT
- | TRBJ2-3 | few | TRBV7-9 | CASSSRRERGDTQYF | TGTGCCAGCAGCTCGCGCCGGGAGAGGGGAGATACGCAGTATTTT
- | TRBJ1-2 | - | TRBV14 | CASSQEHLNYGYTF | TGTGCCAGCAGCCAAGAACACCTCAACTATGGCTACACCTTC
- | TRBJ2-1 | many | TRBV7-9 | CASSLVGAATNEQFF | TGTGCCAGCAGCTTAGTAGGGGCAGCGACGAATGAGCAGTTCTTC
- | TRBJ1-4 | - | TRBV15 | CATSNPPRSTNEKLFF | TGTGCCACCAGCAATCCCCCGAGGTCAACTAATGAAAAACTGTTTTTT
TRBD1 | TRBJ1-1 | many | TRBV7-9 | CASSTGTGGKENTEAFF | TGTGCCAGCAGTACCGGGACAGGGGGCAAGGAGAACACTGAAGCTTTCTTT
- | TRBJ2-2 | - | TRBV20-1 | CSAYAGTQSLESNTGELFF | TGCAGTGCCTACGCGGGGACCCAAAGCCTAGAATCGAACACCGGGGAGCTGTTTTTT
- | TRBJ1-5 | few | TRBV6-2/TRBV6-3 | CASSFLDESNQPQHF | TGTGCCAGCAGTTTCCTAGACGAAAGCAATCAGCCCCAGCATTTT
- | TRBJ1-1 | - | TRBV20-1 | CSAREINTEAFF | TGCAGTGCTAGAGAGATTAACACTGAAGCTTTCTTT
- | TRBJ1-6 | - | TRBV28 | CASSWGDTSYNSPLHF | TGTGCCAGCAGCTGGGGTGATACCTCCTATAATTCACCCCTCCACTTT
TRBD2 | TRBJ2-1 | few | TRBV20-1 | CSARSSGGFNEQFF | TGCAGTGCTCGCTCCAGCGGGGGGTTCAATGAGCAGTTCTTC
TRBD2 | TRBJ2-5 | - | TRBV20-1 | CSAKGAGGPLTQYF | TGCAGTGCTAAGGGAGCGGGGGGGCCTTTGACCCAGTACTTC
- | TRBJ1-2 | few | TRBV7-2 | CASTQNNYGYTF | TGTGCCAGCACACAGAATAACTATGGCTACACCTTC
- | TRBJ2-1 | few | TRBV12-3/TRBV12-4 | CASSPPDLRPPYNEQFF | TGTGCCAGCAGTCCGCCGGACTTAAGGCCGCCATACAATGAGCAGTTCTTC
- | TRBJ2-4 | few | TRBV5-6 | CASSFPDQTGLWAKNIQYF | TGTGCCAGCAGTTTTCCGGACCAGACCGGCCTTTGGGCCAAAAACATTCAGTACTTC
TRBD1 | TRBJ1-5 | - | TRBV28 | CASSPPDRGLQPQHF | TGTGCCAGCAGTCCCCCGGACAGGGGGCTTCAGCCCCAGCATTTT
TRBD1 | TRBJ2-7 | - | TRBV29-1 | CSVERTGGRVEQYF | TGCAGCGTTGAACGGACAGGCGGAAGGGTCGAGCAGTACTTC